This TCR beta chain is drawn from a study of shared clonotypes between healthy human individuals. The CDR3 totals 12 residues. Between the trimmed V and J ends, which lost 4 bases and 5 bases, there was a span of 10 bases. Germline values: CDR1 SGDLS, CDR2 YYNGEE. With respect to this clone: Its antigen is not identified.

CD45RO-negative CD8 cells positively selected for CCR7 made up the naive population, which excluded terminally differentiated effector memory CD45RA+ cells. Some clones are missing from TCRdb's copy, which holds only in-frame ones; the method was immunoSEQ multiplex PCR. The table records just over 2,000,000 clones, roughly 95% of them present only once. Findings and limits, study-wide: When compared with the clonotypes that were shared by all four sorted-subset donors, the non-shared clonotypes turned out to have lower generation probabilities.

The rearrangement joins TRBV9 to TRBJ2-7, with a tentative D call TRBD1 (5 bases). Sequenced input: naive CD8+ T cells sorted from blood. This sequence originates from a man in his late teens or twenties in good health. For the CDR3, the DNA is TGTGCCAGCAGCTTAGGGGCGGACGAGCAGTACTTC. Its translation is CASSLGADEQYF.